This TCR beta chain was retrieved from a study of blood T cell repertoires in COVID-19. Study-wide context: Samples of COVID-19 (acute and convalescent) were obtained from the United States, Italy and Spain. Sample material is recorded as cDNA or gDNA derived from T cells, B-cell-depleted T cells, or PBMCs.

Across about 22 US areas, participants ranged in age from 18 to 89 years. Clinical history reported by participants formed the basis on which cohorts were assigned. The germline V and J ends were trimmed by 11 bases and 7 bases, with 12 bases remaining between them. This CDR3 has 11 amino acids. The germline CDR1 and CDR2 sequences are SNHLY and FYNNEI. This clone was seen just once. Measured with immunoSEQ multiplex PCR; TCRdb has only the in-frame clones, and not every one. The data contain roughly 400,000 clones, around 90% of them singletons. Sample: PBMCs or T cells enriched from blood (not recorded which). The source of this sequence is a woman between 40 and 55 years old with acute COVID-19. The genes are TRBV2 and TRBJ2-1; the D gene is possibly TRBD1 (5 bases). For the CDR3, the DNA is TGTGCCGGGCAGAAGGGGAATGAGCAGTTCTTC. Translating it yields CAGQKGNEQFF.